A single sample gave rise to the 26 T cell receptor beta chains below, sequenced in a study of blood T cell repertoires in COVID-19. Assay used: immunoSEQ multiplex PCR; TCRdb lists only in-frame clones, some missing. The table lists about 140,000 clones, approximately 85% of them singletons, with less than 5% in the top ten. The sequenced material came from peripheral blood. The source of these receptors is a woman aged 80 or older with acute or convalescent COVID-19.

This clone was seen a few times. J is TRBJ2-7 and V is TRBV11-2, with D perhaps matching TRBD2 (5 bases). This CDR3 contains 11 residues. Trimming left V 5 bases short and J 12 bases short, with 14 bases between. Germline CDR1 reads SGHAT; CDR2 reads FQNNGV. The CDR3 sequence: CASSQFGSVYF. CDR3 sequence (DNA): TGTGCCAGCAGCCAATTTGGTAGCGTGTACTTC.

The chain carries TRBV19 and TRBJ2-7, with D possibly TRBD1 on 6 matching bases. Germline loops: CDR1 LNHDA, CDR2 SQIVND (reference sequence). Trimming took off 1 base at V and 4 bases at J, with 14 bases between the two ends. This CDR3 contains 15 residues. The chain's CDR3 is CASSIASQGRYEQYF. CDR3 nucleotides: TGTGCCAGTAGTATAGCATCACAGGGCCGTTACGAGCAGTACTTC.

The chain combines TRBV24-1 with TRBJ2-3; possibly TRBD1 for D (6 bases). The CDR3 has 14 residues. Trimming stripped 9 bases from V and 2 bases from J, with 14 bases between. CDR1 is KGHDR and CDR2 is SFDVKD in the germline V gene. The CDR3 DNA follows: TGTGCCACCTCGAGAGGACAGCTCACAGATACGCAGTATTTT. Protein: CATSRGQLTDTQYF.

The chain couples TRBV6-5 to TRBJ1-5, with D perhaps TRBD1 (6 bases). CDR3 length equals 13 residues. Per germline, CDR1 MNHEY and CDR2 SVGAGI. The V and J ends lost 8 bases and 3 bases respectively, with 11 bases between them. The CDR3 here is CASGDRYNQPQHF. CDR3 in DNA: TGTGCCAGCGGAGACAGGTACAATCAGCCCCAGCATTTT.

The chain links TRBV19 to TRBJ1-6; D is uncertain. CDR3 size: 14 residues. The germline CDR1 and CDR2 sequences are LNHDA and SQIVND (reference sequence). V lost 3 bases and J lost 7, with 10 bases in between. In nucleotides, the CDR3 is TGTGCCAGTAGTATCCGGAGAGAAAATTCACCCCTCCACTTT. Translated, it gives CASSIRRENSPLHF. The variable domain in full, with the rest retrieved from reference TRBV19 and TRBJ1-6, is DGGITQSPKYLFRKEGQNVTLSCEQNLNHDAMYWYRQDPGQGLRLIYYSQIVNDFQKGDIAEGYSVSREKKESFPLTVTSAQKNPTAFYLCASSIRRENSPLHFGNGTRLTVT.

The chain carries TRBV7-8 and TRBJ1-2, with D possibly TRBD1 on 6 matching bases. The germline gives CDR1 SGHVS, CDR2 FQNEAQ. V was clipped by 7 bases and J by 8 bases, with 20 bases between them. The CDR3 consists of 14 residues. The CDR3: CASTSSEQGFGYTF. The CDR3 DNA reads TGTGCCAGCACCTCCTCTGAGCAGGGGTTCGGCTACACCTTC.

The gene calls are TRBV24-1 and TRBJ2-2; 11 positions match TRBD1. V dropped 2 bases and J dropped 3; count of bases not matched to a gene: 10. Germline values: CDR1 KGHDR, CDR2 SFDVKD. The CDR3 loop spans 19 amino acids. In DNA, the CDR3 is TGTGCCACCAGTGATTGGGACAGGGGGAGTGGGCTCGACACCGGGGAGCTGTTTTTT. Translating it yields CATSDWDRGSGLDTGELFF.

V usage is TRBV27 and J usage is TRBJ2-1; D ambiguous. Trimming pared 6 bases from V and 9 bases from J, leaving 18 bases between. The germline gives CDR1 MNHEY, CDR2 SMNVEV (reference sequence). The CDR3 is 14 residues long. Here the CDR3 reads CASSLLPHFGEQFF. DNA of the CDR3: TGTGCCAGCAGCCTTCTACCCCATTTTGGTGAGCAGTTCTTC.

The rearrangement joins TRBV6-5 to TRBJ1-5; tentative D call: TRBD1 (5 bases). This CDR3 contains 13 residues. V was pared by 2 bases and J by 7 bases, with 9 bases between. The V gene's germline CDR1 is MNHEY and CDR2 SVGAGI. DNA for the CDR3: TGTGCCAGCAGTTACAGGAGGGACCAGCCCCAGCATTTT. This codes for CASSYRRDQPQHF.

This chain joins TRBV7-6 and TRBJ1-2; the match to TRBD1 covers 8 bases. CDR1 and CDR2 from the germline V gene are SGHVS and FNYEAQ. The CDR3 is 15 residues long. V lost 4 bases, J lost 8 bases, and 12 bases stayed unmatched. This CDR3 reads CASSSLRPGTGGYTF. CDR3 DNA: TGTGCCAGCAGCTCCCTTAGACCCGGGACAGGCGGCTACACCTTC.

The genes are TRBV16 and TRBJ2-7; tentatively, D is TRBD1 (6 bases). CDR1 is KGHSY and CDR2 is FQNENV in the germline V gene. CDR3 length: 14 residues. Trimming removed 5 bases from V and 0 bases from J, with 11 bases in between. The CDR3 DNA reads TGTGCCAGCAGCGGGGGCTACAGCTCCTACGAGCAGTACTTC. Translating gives CASSGGYSSYEQYF. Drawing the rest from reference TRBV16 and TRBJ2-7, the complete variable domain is GEEVAQTPKHLVRGEGQKAKLYCAPIKGHSYVFWYQQVLKNEFKFLISFQNENVFDETGMPKERFSAKCLPNSPCSLEIQATKLEDSAVYFCASSGGYSSYEQYFGPGTRLTVT.

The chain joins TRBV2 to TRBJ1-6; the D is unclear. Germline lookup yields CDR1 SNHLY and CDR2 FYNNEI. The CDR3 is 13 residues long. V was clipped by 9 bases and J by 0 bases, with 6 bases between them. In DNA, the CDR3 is TGTGCCAGAGCCCGCTCCTATAATTCACCCCTCCACTTT. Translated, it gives CARARSYNSPLHF.

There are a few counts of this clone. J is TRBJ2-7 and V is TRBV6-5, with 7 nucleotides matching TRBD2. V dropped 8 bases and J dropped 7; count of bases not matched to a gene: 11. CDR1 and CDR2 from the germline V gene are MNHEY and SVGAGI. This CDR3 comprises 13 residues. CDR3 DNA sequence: TGTGCCAGCCGGCTCGGGGGAGGGTGGGAGCAGTACTTC. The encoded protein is CASRLGGGWEQYF.

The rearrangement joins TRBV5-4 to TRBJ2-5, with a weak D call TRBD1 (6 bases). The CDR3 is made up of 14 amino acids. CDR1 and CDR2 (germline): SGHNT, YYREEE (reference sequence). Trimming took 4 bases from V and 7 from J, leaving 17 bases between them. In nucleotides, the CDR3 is TGTGCCAGCAGCGCAACTACAGGGTCGGGGACCCAGTACTTC. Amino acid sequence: CASSATTGSGTQYF. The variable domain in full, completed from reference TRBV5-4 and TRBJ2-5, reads ETGVTQSPTHLIKTRGQQVTLRCSSQSGHNTVSWYQQALGQGPQFIFQYYREEENGRGNFPPRFSGLQFPNYSSELNVNALELDDSALYLCASSATTGSGTQYFGPGTRLLVL.

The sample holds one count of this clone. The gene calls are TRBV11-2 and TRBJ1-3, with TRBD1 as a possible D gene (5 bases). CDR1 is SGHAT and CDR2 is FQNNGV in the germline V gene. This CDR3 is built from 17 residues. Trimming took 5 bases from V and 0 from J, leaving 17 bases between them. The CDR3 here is CASSLGWGRLSGNTIYF. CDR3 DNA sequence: TGTGCCAGCAGCCTAGGGTGGGGCCGACTCTCTGGAAACACCATATATTTT.

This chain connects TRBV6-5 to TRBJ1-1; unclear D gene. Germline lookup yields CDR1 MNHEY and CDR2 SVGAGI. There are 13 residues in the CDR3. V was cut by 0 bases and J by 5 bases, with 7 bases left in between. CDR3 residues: CASSYSRGTEAFF. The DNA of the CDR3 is TGTGCCAGCAGTTACTCGAGAGGGACTGAAGCTTTCTTT.

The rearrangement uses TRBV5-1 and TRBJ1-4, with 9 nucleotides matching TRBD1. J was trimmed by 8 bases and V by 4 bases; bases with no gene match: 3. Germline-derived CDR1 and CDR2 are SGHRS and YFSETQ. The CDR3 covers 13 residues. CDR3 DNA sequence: TGCGCCAGCAGCCTGGGACAGGGCGAAAAACTGTTTTTT. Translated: CASSLGQGEKLFF.

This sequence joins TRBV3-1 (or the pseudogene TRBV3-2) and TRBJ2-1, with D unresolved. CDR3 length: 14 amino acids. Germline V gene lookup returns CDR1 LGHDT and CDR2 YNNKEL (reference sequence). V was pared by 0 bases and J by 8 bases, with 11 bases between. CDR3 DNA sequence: TGTGCCAGCAGCCAAGATAACAGTTTGGATGAGCAGTTCTTC. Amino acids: CASSQDNSLDEQFF.

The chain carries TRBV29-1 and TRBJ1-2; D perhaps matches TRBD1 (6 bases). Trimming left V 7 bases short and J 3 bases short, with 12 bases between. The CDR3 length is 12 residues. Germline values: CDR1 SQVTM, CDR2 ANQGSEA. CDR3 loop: CSGAQGDYGYTF. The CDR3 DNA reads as TGCAGCGGTGCACAGGGTGACTATGGCTACACCTTC. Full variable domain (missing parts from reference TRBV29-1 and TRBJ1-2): SAVISQKPSRDICQRGTSLTIQCQVDSQVTMMFWYRQQPGQSLTLIATANQGSEATYESGFVIDKFPISRPNLTFSTLTVSNMSPEDSSIYLCSGAQGDYGYTFGSGTRLTVV.

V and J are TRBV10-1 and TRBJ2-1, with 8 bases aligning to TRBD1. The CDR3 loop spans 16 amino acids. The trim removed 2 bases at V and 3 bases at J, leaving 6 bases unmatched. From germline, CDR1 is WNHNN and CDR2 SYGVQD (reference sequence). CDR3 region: CASSETDRAVYNEQFF. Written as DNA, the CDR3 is TGCGCCAGCAGTGAGACGGACAGGGCAGTCTACAATGAGCAGTTCTTC.

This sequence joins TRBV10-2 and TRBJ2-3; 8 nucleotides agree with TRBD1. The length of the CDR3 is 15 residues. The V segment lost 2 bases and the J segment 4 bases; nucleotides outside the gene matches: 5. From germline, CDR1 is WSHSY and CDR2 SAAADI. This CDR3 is CASSEVQGEADTQYF. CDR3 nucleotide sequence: TGCGCCAGCAGTGAGGTACAGGGGGAAGCAGATACGCAGTATTTT.

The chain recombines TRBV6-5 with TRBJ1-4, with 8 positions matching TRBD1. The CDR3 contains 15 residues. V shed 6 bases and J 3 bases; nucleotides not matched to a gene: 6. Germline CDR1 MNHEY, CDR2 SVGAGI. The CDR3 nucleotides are TGTGCCAGCAGCGCAGTACAGGGGGCTAATGAAAAACTGTTTTTT. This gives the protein CASSAVQGANEKLFF.

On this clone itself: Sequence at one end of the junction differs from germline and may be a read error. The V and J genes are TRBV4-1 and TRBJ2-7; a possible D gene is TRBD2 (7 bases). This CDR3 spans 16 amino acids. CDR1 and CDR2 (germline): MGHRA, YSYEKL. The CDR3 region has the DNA TGCGCCCGCAGCCCCCGGGGGGCGGGAGACGGGTACGAGCAGTACTTC. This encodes CARSPRGAGDGYEQYF.

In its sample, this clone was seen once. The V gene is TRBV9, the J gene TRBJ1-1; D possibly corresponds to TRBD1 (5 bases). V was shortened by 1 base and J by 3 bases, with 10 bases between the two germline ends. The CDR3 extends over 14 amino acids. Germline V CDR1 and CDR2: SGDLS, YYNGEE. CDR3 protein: CASSVLGGHTEAFF. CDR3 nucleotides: TGTGCCAGCAGCGTACTCGGGGGTCACACTGAAGCTTTCTTT.

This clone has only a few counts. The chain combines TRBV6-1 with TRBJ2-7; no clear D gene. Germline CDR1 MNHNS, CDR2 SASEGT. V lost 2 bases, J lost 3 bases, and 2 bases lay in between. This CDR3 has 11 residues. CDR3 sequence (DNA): TGTGCCAGCAGTGAATACTACGAGCAGTACTTC. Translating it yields CASSEYYEQYF.

CDR3 bases: TGTGCCAGCAGTCTCCCAGGGAGCCGGGACAGGGTCTATGGCTACACCTTC. It yields the protein CASSLPGSRDRVYGYTF. The chain employs TRBV5-5 and TRBJ1-2, with TRBD1 identical over 9 bases. There are 17 residues in the CDR3. V was pared by 5 bases and J by 4 bases, with 15 bases of the junction left unmatched. CDR1 is SGHKS, CDR2 YYEKEE, per germline (reference sequence).